This T cell receptor (beta chain) was retrieved from a study of blood T cell repertoires in COVID-19. Enrolled through a virtual design, the participants were between roughly 18 and 95 years of age and came from fewer than 30 US areas. Clinical history as reported by participants underpinned cohort assignment. Sequencing was performed with immunoSEQ multiplex PCR; in TCRdb, only in-frame clones are kept and a portion is missing. The repertoire holds some 240,000 clones, with approximately 88% as singletons. V was pared by 2 bases and J by 3 bases, with 9 bases between. The germline gives CDR1 SGHNT, CDR2 YYREEE (reference sequence). This CDR3 spans 13 amino acids.

The chain uses TRBV5-4 and TRBJ2-7; D is possibly TRBD2 (6 bases). This receptor was taken from a woman in her forties who had been exposed to COVID-19. Sequenced material: PBMCs or T cells enriched from blood (not recorded which). For the CDR3, the DNA is TGTGCCAGCAGCTTTGGGGGAGGCTACGAGCAGTACTTC. Its protein product is CASSFGGGYEQYF.